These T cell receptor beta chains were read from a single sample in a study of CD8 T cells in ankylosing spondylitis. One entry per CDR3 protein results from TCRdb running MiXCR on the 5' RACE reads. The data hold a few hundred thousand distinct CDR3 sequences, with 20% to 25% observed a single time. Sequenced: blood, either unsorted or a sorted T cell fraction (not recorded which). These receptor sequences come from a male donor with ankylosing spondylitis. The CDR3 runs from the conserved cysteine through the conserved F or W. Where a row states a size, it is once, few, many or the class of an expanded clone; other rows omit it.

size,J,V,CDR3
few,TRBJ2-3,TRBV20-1,CSAVQRAADTQYF
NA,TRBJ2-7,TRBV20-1,CSAPRTPTYEQYF
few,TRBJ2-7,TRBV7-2,CASSLADRGYEQYF
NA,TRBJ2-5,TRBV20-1,CSARKLAGGQETQYF
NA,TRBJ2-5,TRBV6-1,CASSATADTGTEYF
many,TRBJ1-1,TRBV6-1,CASSRGIDGEAFF
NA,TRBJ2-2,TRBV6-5,CASSYSPDGELFF
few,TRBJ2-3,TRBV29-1,CSVVGENTDTQYF
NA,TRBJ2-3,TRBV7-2,CASSGQGSPTDTQYF
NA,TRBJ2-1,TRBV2,CASSVRELRSSYNEQFF
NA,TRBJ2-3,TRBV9,CASSVLSDTQYF
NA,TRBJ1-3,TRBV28,CASRGQIVGNTIYF
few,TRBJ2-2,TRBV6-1,CASIKGSTGELFF
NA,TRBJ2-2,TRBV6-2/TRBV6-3,CASSYLQERVNTGELFF
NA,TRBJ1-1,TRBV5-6,CASSFRTGGSEAFF
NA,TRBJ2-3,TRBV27,CASSPTDRFTDTQYF
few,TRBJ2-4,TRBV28,CASSLGQGRDIQYF
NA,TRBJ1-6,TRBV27,CASSRDYNSPLHF
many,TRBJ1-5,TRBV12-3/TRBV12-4,CASSLDLGRANQPQHF
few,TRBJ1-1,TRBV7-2,CASSLWQGSNSEAFF
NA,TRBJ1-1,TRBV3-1,CASSQYLGNTEAFF